Shown below are 25 T cell receptor beta chains from a single sample sequenced in a study of Ad26.COV2.S vaccination and SARS-CoV-2 variants. The method was immunoSEQ multiplex PCR; TCRdb's version includes in-frame clones alone and lacks a portion of them. The sample lists a few hundred thousand clones, roughly 91% occurring once. Regarding treatment: around 19 received Ad26.COV2.S at low or high dose, single or two shots; about 5 received placebo; per-sample allocation not given. Specimen acquisition occurred on day 63 following the initial vaccine or placebo injection. Sequencing was performed on peripheral blood, taken in a trial of Ad26.COV2.S vaccine versus placebo. Every receptor here comes from a person between 18 and 59 years old who received the Ad26.COV2.S COVID-19 vaccine or a placebo.

CDR3 amino acids: CASAGYEQYF. In DNA form, the CDR3 reads TGTGCCAGCGCGGGGTACGAGCAGTACTTC. V gene TRBV12-3 or TRBV12-4 combines with J gene TRBJ2-7; D possibly corresponds to TRBD2 (6 bases). V was pared by 8 bases and J by 4 bases, with 6 bases between. The CDR3 has 10 amino acids.

This chain links TRBV27 with TRBJ2-1, with D hard to call. The germline CDR1 and CDR2 sequences are MNHEY and SMNVEV (reference sequence). The CDR3 has 15 amino acids. V was trimmed by 2 bases and J by 5 bases, leaving 13 bases between them. The CDR3 DNA reads TGTGCCAGCAGTTTAGGGTGGCTAAGGAACAATGAGCAGTTCTTC. It codes for CASSLGWLRNNEQFF.

This chain connects TRBV6-2 or TRBV6-3 to TRBJ1-2; tentative D call: TRBD1 (5 bases). V lost 0 bases to trimming and J lost 2 bases, with 10 bases between them. The CDR3 is 15 residues long. CDR1 is MNHEY and CDR2 is SVGEGT in the germline V gene. The CDR3 loop reads CASSYSTRGNYGYTF. DNA of the CDR3: TGTGCCAGCAGTTACTCGACACGGGGGAACTATGGCTACACCTTC.

This clone appeared once. V is TRBV27 and J is TRBJ2-7; D is undetermined. Germline loops: CDR1 MNHEY, CDR2 SMNVEV (reference sequence). This CDR3 is 15 amino acids long. V lost 6 bases and J 2 bases, leaving 17 bases between the germline ends. The CDR3 protein is CASSTIGNGAYEQYF. CDR3 DNA sequence: TGTGCCAGCAGCACCATAGGGAATGGGGCCTACGAGCAGTACTTC.

The chain employs TRBV11-3 and TRBJ2-3; 12 positions match TRBD2. Germline V gene lookup returns CDR1 SGHNT and CDR2 YENEEA. This CDR3 contains 20 residues. V shed 0 bases, J shed 2 bases, and the junction held 12 bases outside the gene matches. For the CDR3, the DNA is TGTGCCAGCAGCTTAGAACTAGCGGGAGGAGTGGTAATGGCCACAGATACGCAGTATTTT. Protein: CASSLELAGGVVMATDTQYF. The whole variable domain, remainder taken from reference TRBV11-3 and TRBJ2-3, is EAGVVQSPRYKIIEKKQPVAFWCNPISGHNTLYWYLQNLGQGPELLIRYENEEAVDDSQLPKDRFSAERLKGVDSTLKIQPAELGDSAVYLCASSLELAGGVVMATDTQYFGPGTRLTVL.

This clone has only one observation. This chain joins TRBV28 and TRBJ2-3; 8 positions match TRBD2. Trimming took 4 bases from V and 2 from J; bases not matched to a gene: 5. Germline V gives CDR1 MDHEN, CDR2 SYDVKM. The CDR3 consists of 15 residues. CDR3 protein: CASSWREAHTDTQYF. Written as DNA, the CDR3 is TGTGCCAGCAGTTGGCGGGAGGCCCACACAGATACGCAGTATTTT.

V gene TRBV7-9 combines with J gene TRBJ2-1; the match to TRBD2 covers 8 bases. The J segment lost 6 bases and the V segment lost 0 bases, leaving 7 bases of the junction unmatched. The CDR3 covers 16 residues. Germline V gene sequence: CDR1 SEHNR, CDR2 FQNEAQ (reference sequence). DNA for the CDR3: TGTGCCAGCAGCTTAGCCCCAGCGGGAGTCGGCAATGAGCAGTTCTTC. Translating gives CASSLAPAGVGNEQFF.

V usage is TRBV19 and J usage is TRBJ1-4; D is uncertain. With 3 bases removed from V and 2 bases from J, the gap between germline ends came to 7 bases. The CDR3 has 14 residues. Germline V CDR1 and CDR2: LNHDA, SQIVND (reference sequence). CDR3 nucleotides: TGTGCCAGTAGTATTTCTGGGACTAATGAAAAACTGTTTTTT. Translated, it gives CASSISGTNEKLFF.

The chain couples TRBV6-1 to TRBJ2-1; 7 bases line up with TRBD1. This CDR3 contains 15 residues. Per germline, CDR1 MNHNS and CDR2 SASEGT. V shed 1 base, J shed 8 bases, and the junction held 8 bases outside the gene matches. The CDR3 sequence is CASSEGAGGRDEQFF. CDR3 DNA: TGTGCCAGCAGTGAAGGGGCAGGGGGTAGGGATGAGCAGTTCTTC.

V is TRBV11-2 and J is TRBJ2-1; TRBD2 aligns across 7 bases. Trimming took 4 bases from V and 4 from J; bases not matched to a gene: 10. The CDR3 sequence is 16 residues long. CDR1 and CDR2 from the germline V gene are SGHAT and FQNNGV. The DNA of the CDR3 is TGTGCCAGCAGCTGGTGGGGGGGGGAAATATACAATGAGCAGTTCTTC. Its translation: CASSWWGGEIYNEQFF.

In its sample, this clone was seen once. The chain has TRBV3-1 (or the pseudogene TRBV3-2) and TRBJ1-2, with D unresolved. CDR3 length: 11 amino acids. Deletions cut 3 bases from V and 6 bases from J, with 5 bases between. Germline V gives CDR1 LGHDT, CDR2 YNNKEL (reference sequence). The CDR3 nucleotides read TGTGCCAGCAGCCACTATGATGGCTACACCTTC. It specifies CASSHYDGYTF.

Comments on this clone: Other nucleotide sequences from this sample produce the same CDR3. The chain links TRBV28 to TRBJ2-7, with TRBD2 matching 7 bases. Trimming cost V 4 bases and J 2 bases; bases outside gene matches: 5. The CDR3 runs 14 residues. Germline V lookup: CDR1 MDHEN, CDR2 SYDVKM. Written as DNA, the CDR3 is TGTGCCAGCAGTTCCCTAGCGGAGACCTACGAGCAGTACTTC. It yields the protein CASSSLAETYEQYF.

This sequence joins TRBV5-1 and TRBJ2-3; 13 bases align to TRBD2. V gave up 4 bases and J gave up 4 bases; unmatched junction bases: 3. Germline assignment: CDR1 SGHRS and CDR2 YFSETQ. CDR3 length: 15 residues. CDR3 nucleotide sequence: TGCGCCAGCAGCACCGGGACTAGCGGGGCAGATACGCAGTATTTT. Amino acids: CASSTGTSGADTQYF.

Concerning this clone: Other nucleotide sequences in the sample specify the same CDR3. The chain employs TRBV9 and TRBJ1-5; D gene ambiguous. V was trimmed by 0 bases and J by 4 bases, leaving 5 bases between them. The CDR3 length is 13 residues. Germline V gene data show CDR1 as SGDLS and CDR2 as YYNGEE. CDR3 residues: CASSVGSNQPQHF. CDR3 coding DNA: TGTGCCAGCAGCGTAGGTTCGAATCAGCCCCAGCATTTT.

The DNA of the CDR3 is TGTGCCAGCAGTTACTCGTTTCTGGCTGGGGAGCTGTTTTTT. As protein: CASSYSFLAGELFF. The genes are TRBV6-2 or TRBV6-3 and TRBJ2-2; D gene ambiguous. Germline assignment: CDR1 MNHEY and CDR2 SVGEGT. V lost 0 bases to trimming and J lost 8 bases, with 10 bases between them. This CDR3 has 14 residues.

This chain links TRBV7-9 with TRBJ1-5; possible D gene TRBD1, 6 bases. This CDR3 spans 15 amino acids. V shed 10 bases and J shed 0 bases, with 16 bases lying between them. Looked up from germline, CDR1 is SEHNR and CDR2 is FQNEAQ (reference sequence). CDR3 sequence (DNA): TGTGCCACGTCCGCAGGGGAACATAGCAATCAGCCCCAGCATTTT. Translation: CATSAGEHSNQPQHF.

V gene TRBV7-2 combines with J gene TRBJ2-7; D is possibly TRBD2 (7 bases). Germline V gives CDR1 SGHTA, CDR2 FQGNSA. V was pared by 4 bases and J by 7 bases, with 17 bases between. The CDR3 totals 14 residues. The CDR3 loop reads CASSSRGGLLEQYF. The CDR3 bases are TGTGCCAGCAGCTCGAGGGGGGGTCTGTTGGAGCAGTACTTC. The whole variable domain, filled in from reference TRBV7-2 and TRBJ2-7, reads GAGVSQSPSNKVTEKGKDVELRCDPISGHTALYWYRQSLGQGLEFLIYFQGNSAPDKSGLPSDRFSAERTGGSVSTLTIQRTQQEDSAVYLCASSSRGGLLEQYFGPGTRLTVT.

The chain employs TRBV7-9 and TRBJ1-5; D gene uncertain. The CDR3 spans 14 residues. Germline V gene data show CDR1 as SEHNR and CDR2 as FQNEAQ (reference sequence). Trimming removed 5 bases at V and 5 bases at J, with 13 bases between. CDR3 nucleotides: TGTGCCAGCAGCCATACAAGCCTCGATCAGCCCCAGCATTTT. The encoded protein is CASSHTSLDQPQHF.

The table lists this clone with a count of one. This sequence joins TRBV25-1 and TRBJ2-7, with 8 bases identical to TRBD1. The J segment lost 2 bases and the V segment lost 2 bases, leaving 5 bases of the junction unmatched. The CDR3 has 15 residues. Germline CDR1 is MGHDK and CDR2 is SYGVNS. CDR3 sequence: CASSEPTGGTYEQYF. CDR3 nucleotide sequence: TGTGCCAGCAGTGAACCTACAGGGGGAACCTACGAGCAGTACTTC.

The table lists this clone with a count of one. This chain links TRBV28 with TRBJ2-4; D is possibly TRBD2 (6 bases). Trimming took off 7 bases at V and 2 bases at J, with 18 bases between the two ends. CDR3 length equals 16 residues. Germline V CDR1 and CDR2: MDHEN, SYDVKM. DNA of the CDR3: TGTGCCAGCATGGGAGGAGTCCGGGACCCCAAAAACATTCAGTACTTC. Translating gives CASMGGVRDPKNIQYF.

This CDR3 is CASSLMTGDLTGELFF. The CDR3, as DNA: TGTGCCAGCAGTTTGATGACAGGGGATCTCACCGGGGAGCTGTTTTTT. The rearrangement uses TRBV27 and TRBJ2-2, with 8 bases that match TRBD1. Trimming at V came to 3 bases and at J to 4 bases, leaving 7 bases not matched to a gene. The CDR3 runs 16 residues. The germline V gene encodes CDR1 MNHEY and CDR2 SMNVEV (reference sequence).

CDR3 DNA: TGTGCCAGCAGCAAGGAGACCGGTAGCTCCTACGAGCAGTACTTC. Protein sequence: CASSKETGSSYEQYF. V gene TRBV11-2 combines with J gene TRBJ2-7; D not resolved. The germline V gene encodes CDR1 SGHAT and CDR2 FQNNGV. This CDR3 has 15 residues. The V end was cut by 5 bases, the J end by 0 bases, with 14 bases between.

The CDR3 loop is CATSREGSSVGTQYF. The CDR3 DNA sequence: TGTGCCACCAGCAGAGAAGGTTCGAGCGTGGGTACGCAGTATTTT. The chain has TRBV15 and TRBJ2-3; D is unresolved. In germline, CDR1 is LNHNV, CDR2 YYDKDF (reference sequence). CDR3 length: 15 amino acids. The V end lost 0 bases, the J end lost 8 bases, and 15 bases lay between the germline ends. The whole variable domain, remainder taken from reference TRBV15 and TRBJ2-3, is DAMVIQNPRYQVTQFGKPVTLSCSQTLNHNVMYWYQQKSSQAPKLLFHYYDKDFNNEADTPDNFQSRRPNTSFCFLDIRSPGLGDTAMYLCATSREGSSVGTQYFGPGTRLTVL.

The V and J genes are TRBV28 and TRBJ2-1, with no clear D. Per germline, CDR1 MDHEN and CDR2 SYDVKM. Trimming took 5 bases from V and 6 from J, leaving 14 bases between them. The CDR3 length is 14 residues. CDR3 DNA sequence: TGTGCCAGCAGTCCCCACGGAAGGACCAATGAGCAGTTCTTC. This gives the protein CASSPHGRTNEQFF.

This chain connects TRBV11-2 to TRBJ2-5, with 10 positions matching TRBD1. CDR1 is SGHAT, CDR2 FQNNGV, per germline. The CDR3 extends over 15 amino acids. The junction had 8 bases not matched to a gene; V was cut back by 6 bases and J by 4 bases. DNA of the CDR3: TGTGCCAGCAGTTTCGGGACAGGGGTATCAGAGACCCAGTACTTC. This translates into CASSFGTGVSETQYF.